This T cell receptor (beta chain) was sequenced in a study of T cells in narcolepsy. At the level of the study: Healthy controls were enrolled alongside patients with narcolepsy type 1 or type 2. Overall study findings and caveats: In some patient and control memory CD4+ samples, autoreactive clones were absent. Same-patient CSF and blood CD4+ T cell clonotypes included HCRT-specific and TRIB2-specific autoreactive ones. Blood of same and different patients, but not healthy controls, reportedly held recurring autoreactive clonotypes.

Comments on this clone: Antigen unknown.

Profiling relied on immunoSEQ multiplex PCR, and the TCRdb table lists in-frame clones only, not all of them. The sample consists of 15,000 to 17,000 clones, 85% of them appearing once. This CDR3 has 14 residues. The germline V gene encodes CDR1 MNHNS and CDR2 SASEGT. The V and J ends lost 4 bases and 10 bases, in that order; junction bases with no gene match: 8. The clonotype was recovered from a human donor in good health. Sequencing was carried out using memory (CD45RA-) CD4+ T cells from blood. This rearrangement joins TRBV6-1 to TRBJ2-1; the match to TRBD2 covers 9 bases. The CDR3 nucleotides are TGTGCCAGCAGTGGCGGGAGGGGGTGGGGGGAGCAGTTCTTC. Residues: CASSGGRGWGEQFF.